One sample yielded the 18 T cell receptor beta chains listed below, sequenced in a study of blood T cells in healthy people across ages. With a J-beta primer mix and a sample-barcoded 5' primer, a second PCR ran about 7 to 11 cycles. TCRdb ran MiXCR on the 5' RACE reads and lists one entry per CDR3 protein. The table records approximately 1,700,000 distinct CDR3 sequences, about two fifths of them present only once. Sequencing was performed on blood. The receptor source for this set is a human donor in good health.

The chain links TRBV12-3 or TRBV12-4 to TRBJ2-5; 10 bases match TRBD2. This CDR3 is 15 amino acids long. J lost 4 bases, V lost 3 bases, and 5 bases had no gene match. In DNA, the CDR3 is TGTGCCAGCAGTTTGTCAGCGGGGGGGCCAGAGACCCAGTACTTC. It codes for CASSLSAGGPETQYF.

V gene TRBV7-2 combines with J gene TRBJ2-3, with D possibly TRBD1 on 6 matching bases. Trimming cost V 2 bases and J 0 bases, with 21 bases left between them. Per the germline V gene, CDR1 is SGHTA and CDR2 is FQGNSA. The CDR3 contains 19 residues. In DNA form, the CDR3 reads TGTGCCAGCAGCTTAACAGGGTATGACATACCGACTAGCACAGATACGCAGTATTTT. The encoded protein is CASSLTGYDIPTSTDTQYF.

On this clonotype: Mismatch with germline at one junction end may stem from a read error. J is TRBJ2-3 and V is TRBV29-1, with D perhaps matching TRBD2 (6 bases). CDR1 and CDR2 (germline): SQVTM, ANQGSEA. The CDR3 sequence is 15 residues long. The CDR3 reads CSVEEGLSAGYTQYF. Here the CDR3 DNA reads TGCAGCGTCGAAGAGGGTCTCAGCGCGGGATATACGCAGTATTTT.

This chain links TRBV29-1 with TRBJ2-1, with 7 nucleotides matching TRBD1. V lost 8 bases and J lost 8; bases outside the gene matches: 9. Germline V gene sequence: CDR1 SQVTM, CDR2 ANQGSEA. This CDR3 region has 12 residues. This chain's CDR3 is CSTTGQSDEQFF. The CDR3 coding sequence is TGCAGCACGACGGGACAGTCCGATGAGCAGTTCTTC.

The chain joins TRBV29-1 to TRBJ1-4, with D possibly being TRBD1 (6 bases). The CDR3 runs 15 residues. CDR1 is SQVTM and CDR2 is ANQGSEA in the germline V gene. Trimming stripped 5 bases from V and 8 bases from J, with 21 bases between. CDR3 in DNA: TGCAGCGTTTCGCAATCGGGGGGCGAGGCGGAAAAACTGTTTTTT. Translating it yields CSVSQSGGEAEKLFF.

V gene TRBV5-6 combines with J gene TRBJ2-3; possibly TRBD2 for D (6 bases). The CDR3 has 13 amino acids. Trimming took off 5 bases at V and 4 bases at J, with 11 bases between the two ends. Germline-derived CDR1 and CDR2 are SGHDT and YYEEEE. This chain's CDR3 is CASRLLASDTQYF. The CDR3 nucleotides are TGTGCCAGCAGGCTACTAGCATCAGATACGCAGTATTTT.

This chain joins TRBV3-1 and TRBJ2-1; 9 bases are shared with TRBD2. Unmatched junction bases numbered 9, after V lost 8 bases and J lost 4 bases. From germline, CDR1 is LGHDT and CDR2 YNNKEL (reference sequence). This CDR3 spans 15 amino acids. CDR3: CASQHLAGTYNEQFF. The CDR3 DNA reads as TGTGCCAGCCAACATCTAGCGGGGACTTACAATGAGCAGTTCTTC.

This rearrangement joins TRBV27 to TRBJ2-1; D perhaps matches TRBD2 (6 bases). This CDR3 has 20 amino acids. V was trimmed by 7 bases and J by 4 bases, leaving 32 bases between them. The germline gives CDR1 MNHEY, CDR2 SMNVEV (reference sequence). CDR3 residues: CASTQIGSPGAGGAYNEQFF. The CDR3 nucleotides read TGTGCCAGCACGCAAATTGGGAGTCCAGGTGCCGGAGGGGCTTACAATGAGCAGTTCTTC.

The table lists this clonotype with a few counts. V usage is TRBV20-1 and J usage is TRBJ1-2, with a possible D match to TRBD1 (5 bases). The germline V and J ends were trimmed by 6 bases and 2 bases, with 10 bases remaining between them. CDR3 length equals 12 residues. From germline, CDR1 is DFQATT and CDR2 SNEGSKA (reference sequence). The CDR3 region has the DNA TGCAGTGCCGGGGAGGGGAACTATGGCTACACCTTC. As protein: CSAGEGNYGYTF.

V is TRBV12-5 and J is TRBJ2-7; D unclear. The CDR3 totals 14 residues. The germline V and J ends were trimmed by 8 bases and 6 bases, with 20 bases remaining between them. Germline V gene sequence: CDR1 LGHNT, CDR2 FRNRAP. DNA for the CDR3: TGTGCTAGTAGTCACGGAGAACCCCACAGCGAGCAGTACTTC. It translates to CASSHGEPHSEQYF. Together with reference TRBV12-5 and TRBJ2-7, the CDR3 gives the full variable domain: DARVTQTPRHKVTEMGQEVTMRCQPILGHNTVFWYRQTMMQGLELLAYFRNRAPLDDSGMPKDRFSAEMPDATLATLKIQPSEPRDSAVYFCASSHGEPHSEQYFGPGTRLTVT.

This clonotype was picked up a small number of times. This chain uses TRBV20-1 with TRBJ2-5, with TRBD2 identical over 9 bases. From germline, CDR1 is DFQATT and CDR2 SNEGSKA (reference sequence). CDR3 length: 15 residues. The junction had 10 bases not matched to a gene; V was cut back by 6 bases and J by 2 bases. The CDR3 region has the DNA TGCAGTGCCACGACTAGCGGCTCTCTTCAAGAGACCCAGTACTTC. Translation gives CSATTSGSLQETQYF.

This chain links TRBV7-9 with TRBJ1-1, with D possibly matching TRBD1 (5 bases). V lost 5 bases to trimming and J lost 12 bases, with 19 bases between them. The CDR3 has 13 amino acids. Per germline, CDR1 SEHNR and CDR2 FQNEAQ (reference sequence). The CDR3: CASSQGGAGRSFF. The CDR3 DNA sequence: TGTGCCAGCAGCCAAGGAGGCGCAGGGAGATCTTTCTTT.

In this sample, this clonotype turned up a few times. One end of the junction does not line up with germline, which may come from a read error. The CDR3 DNA reads as TGCAGTGTTAGAGAGGGAGTGCGGGGGGGGAGCACAGATACGCAGTATTTT. Translation gives CSVREGVRGGSTDTQYF. V gene TRBV20-1 combines with J gene TRBJ2-3; 9 nucleotides agree with TRBD2. The CDR3 is made up of 17 amino acids. Germline values: CDR1 DFQATT, CDR2 SNEGSKA (reference sequence).

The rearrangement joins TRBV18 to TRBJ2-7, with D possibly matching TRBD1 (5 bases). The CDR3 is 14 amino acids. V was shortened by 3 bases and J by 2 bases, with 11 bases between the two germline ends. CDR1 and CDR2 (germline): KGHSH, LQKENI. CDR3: CASSPAGMTYEQYF. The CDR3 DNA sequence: TGTGCCAGCTCACCGGCAGGGATGACCTACGAGCAGTACTTC.

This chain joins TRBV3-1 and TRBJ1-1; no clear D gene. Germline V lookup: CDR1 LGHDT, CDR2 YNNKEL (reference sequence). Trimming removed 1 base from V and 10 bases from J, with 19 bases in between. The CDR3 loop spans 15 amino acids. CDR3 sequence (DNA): TGTGCCAGCAGCCAAGGTTGGGTCACCAGGTCCGGAGCTTTCTTT. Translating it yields CASSQGWVTRSGAFF.

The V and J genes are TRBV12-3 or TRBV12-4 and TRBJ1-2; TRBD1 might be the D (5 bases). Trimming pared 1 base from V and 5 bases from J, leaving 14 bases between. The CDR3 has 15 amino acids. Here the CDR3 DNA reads TGTGCCAGCAGTTTAGAGGAGGGGAAAAGATATGGCTACACCTTC. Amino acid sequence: CASSLEEGKRYGYTF.

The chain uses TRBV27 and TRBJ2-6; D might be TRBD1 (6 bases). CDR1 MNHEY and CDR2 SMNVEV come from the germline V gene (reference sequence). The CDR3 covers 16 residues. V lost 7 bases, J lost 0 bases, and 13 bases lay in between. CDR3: CASTGTGFSGANVLTF. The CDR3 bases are TGTGCCAGCACGGGCACAGGGTTCTCTGGGGCCAACGTCCTGACTTTC.

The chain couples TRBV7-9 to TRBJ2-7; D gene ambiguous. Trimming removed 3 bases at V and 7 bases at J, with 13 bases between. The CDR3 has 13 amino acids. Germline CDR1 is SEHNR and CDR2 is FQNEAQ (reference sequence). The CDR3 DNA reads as TGTGCCAGCAGCTTTCCGGTGGGGAATGAGCAGTACTTC. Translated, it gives CASSFPVGNEQYF.